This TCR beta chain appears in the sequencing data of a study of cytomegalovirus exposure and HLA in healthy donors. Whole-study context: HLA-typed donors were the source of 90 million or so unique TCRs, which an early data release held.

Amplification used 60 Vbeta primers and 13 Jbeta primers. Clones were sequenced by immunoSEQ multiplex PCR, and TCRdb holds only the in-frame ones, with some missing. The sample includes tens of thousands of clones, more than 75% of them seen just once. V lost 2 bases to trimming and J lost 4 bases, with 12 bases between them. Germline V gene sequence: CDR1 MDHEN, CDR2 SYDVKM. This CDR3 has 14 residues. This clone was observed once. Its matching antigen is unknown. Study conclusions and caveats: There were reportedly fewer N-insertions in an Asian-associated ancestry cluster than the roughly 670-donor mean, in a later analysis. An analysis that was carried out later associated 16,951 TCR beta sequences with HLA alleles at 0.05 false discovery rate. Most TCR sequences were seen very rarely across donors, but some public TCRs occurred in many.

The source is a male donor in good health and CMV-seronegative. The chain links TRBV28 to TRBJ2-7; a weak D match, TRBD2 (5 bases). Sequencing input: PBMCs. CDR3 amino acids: CASSLEGPIYEQYF. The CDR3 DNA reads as TGTGCCAGCAGTTTAGAGGGCCCTATTTACGAGCAGTACTTC.